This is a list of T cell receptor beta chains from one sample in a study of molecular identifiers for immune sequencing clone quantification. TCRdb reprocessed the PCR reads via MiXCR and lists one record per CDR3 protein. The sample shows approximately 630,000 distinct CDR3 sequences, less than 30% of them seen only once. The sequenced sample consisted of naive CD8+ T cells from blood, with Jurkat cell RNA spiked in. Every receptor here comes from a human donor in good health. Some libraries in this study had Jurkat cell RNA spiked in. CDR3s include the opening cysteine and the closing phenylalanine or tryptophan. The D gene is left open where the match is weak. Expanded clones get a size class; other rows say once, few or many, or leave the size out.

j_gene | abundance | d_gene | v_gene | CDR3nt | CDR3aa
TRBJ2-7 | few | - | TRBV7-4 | TGTGCCAGCAGCTTAGACTACCTAACCCCCTACGAGCAGTACTTC | CASSLDYLTPYEQYF
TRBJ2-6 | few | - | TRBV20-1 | TGCAGTGCTAGTCCGAGCTCTGGGGCCAACGTCCTGACTTTC | CSASPSSGANVLTF
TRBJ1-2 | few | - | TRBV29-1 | TGCAGCGTTGTCCCTTTAGAATATGGCTACACCTTC | CSVVPLEYGYTF
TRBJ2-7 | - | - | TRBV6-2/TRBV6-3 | TGTGCCGGCAGTTTGAGGGTAGTGAACGAGCAGTACTTC | CAGSLRVVNEQYF
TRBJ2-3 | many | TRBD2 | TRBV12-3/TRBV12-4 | TGTGCCAGCAGTCTCCAACTAGCGGGGCTCACAGATACGCAGTATTTT | CASSLQLAGLTDTQYF
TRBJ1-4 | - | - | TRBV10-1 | TGCGCCAGCAGTGAGAAACGGCACCGTGCAACTAATGAAAAACTGTTTTTT | CASSEKRHRATNEKLFF
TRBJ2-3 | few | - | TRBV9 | TGTGCCAGCAGCCCGATCGACAGTCCCTTTGAGGGGGGTTGGTATTTT | CASSPIDSPFEGGWYF
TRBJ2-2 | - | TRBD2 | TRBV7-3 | TGTGCCAGCAGCTTATCGTTTGGGGCGTACCGGACTAGCGGGAACACCGGGGAGCTGTTTTTT | CASSLSFGAYRTSGNTGELFF
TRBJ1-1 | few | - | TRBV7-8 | TGTGCCAGCAGCTTATTAAATTGGTTGCAGGGGTTGAACACTGAAGCTTTCTTT | CASSLLNWLQGLNTEAFF
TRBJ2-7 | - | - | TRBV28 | TGTGCCAGCAGTTTTTATGGCAGGGCCTACGAGCAGTACTTC | CASSFYGRAYEQYF
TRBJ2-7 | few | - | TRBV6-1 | TGTGCCAGCAGATTCGGAGACGAGCAGTACTTC | CASRFGDEQYF
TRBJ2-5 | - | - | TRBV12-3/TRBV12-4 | TGTGCCAGCAGTTTAGCGGCTACGTCCCAAGAGACCCAGTACTTC | CASSLAATSQETQYF
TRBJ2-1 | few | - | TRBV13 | TGTGCCAGCAGCTTATCTTCCCCTAGCGCCGACAATGAGCAGTTCTTC | CASSLSSPSADNEQFF
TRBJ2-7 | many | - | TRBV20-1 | TGCAGTGCTAGAGGCTATCATGGGGTAGAAGGGGACGAGCAGTACTTC | CSARGYHGVEGDEQYF
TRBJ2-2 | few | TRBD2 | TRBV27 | TGTGCCAGCAGTTCTTTAGCGGGAGGGGAGACCGGGGAGCTGTTTTTT | CASSSLAGGETGELFF
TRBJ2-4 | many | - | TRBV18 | TGTGCCAGCTCACCACCGCAGGGAAGCTACATTCAGTACTTC | CASSPPQGSYIQYF
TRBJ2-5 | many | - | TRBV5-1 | TGCGCCAGCAGCTTAAACCTCGGGACACCGAACCAAGAGACCCAGTACTTC | CASSLNLGTPNQETQYF
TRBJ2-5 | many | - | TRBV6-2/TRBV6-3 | TGTGCCAGCAGCCAGGACAGATATCAAGAGACCCAGTACTTC | CASSQDRYQETQYF
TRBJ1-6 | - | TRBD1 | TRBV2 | TGTGCCGGTGGACAGGGGGCATCTAATTCACCCCTCCACTTT | CAGGQGASNSPLHF
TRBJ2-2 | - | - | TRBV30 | TGTGCCTGCTTTCCCCTACCCGGGGAGCTGTTTTTT | CACFPLPGELFF
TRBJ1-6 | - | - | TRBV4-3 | TGCGCCAGCAGCCAAGATTCGGTTAATAATTCACCCCTCCACTTT | CASSQDSVNNSPLHF
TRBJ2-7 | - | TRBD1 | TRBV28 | TGTGCCAGCAGGAACGACAGGGGGTTTTTCGGGGTCTACGAGCAGTACTTC | CASRNDRGFFGVYEQYF
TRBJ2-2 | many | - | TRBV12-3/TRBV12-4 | TGTGCCAGCAGTTTAGTGGGGGGAAACACCGGGGAGCTGTTTTTT | CASSLVGGNTGELFF
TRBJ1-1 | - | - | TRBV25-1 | TGTGCCAGCAGTGAATACATCGGACAGGAAGCTTTCTTT | CASSEYIGQEAFF
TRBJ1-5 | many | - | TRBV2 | TGTGCCAGCAGTGAAGGTGCGAATTTCGCGAATACAATAAACAATCAGCCCCAGCATTTT | CASSEGANFANTINNQPQHF
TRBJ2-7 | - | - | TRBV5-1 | TGCGCCAGCAGCCTCGGAGGTTTGGGAATCTCCTACGAGCAGTACTTC | CASSLGGLGISYEQYF
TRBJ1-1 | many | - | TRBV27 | TGTGCCAGCAGTTTATGGCCAAACACTGAAGCTTTCTTT | CASSLWPNTEAFF
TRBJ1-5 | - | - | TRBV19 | TGTGCCAGTAAAGTTGGGACGGCTTCCATGGATCAGCCCCAGCATTTT | CASKVGTASMDQPQHF
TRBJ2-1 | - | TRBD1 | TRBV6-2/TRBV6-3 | TGTGCCGGCAGTAACCCCTACAGGGGTGATTACAATGAGCAGTTCTTC | CAGSNPYRGDYNEQFF
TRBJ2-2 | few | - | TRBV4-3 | TGCGCCAGCAGCCAAGATCTGTGGGGCACCGGGGAGCTGTTTTTT | CASSQDLWGTGELFF
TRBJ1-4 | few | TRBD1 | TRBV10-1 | TGCGCCAGCAGGACCGCGACAGGGTCTGAAAAACTGTTTTTT | CASRTATGSEKLFF
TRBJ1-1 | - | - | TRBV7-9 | TGTGCCAGCAGTGTAGGCTCCCTGATAGCTTTCTTT | CASSVGSLIAFF
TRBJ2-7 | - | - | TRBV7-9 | TGTGCCAGCAGCGAGAGCACCGGGAGAGAGTTTGACGAGCAGTACTTC | CASSESTGREFDEQYF